This T cell receptor beta chain originates from a study of T cell responses to AZD1222 COVID-19 vaccine. Study-wide findings and caveats: Spike-wide coverage was observed for vaccine-associated CD4 TCRs, with dominant responses at 160-218 and 743-854.

With regard to this clone: The antigen is undetermined.

Sequencing was performed with immunoSEQ multiplex PCR; in TCRdb, only in-frame clones are kept and a portion is missing. The table lists 150,000 to 200,000 clones, 90% to 95% of them singletons, with roughly 1.4% in the top ten. Trimming cost V 3 bases and J 4 bases, with 18 bases left between them. Germline V gives CDR1 SGHAT, CDR2 FQNNGV. The CDR3 sequence is 16 residues long. The gene calls are TRBV11-2 and TRBJ1-1, with D uncertain. This TCR was sampled from an adult who received the AZD1222 COVID-19 vaccine. The input for sequencing was peripheral blood, taken 28 days after the second AZD1222 dose. CDR3 sequence: CASSFSESGLGTEAFF. CDR3 DNA: TGTGCCAGCAGCTTCTCTGAGAGTGGATTGGGCACTGAAGCTTTCTTT. Full variable domain (missing parts from reference TRBV11-2 and TRBJ1-1): EAGVAQSPRYKIIEKRQSVAFWCNPISGHATLYWYQQILGQGPKLLIQFQNNGVVDDSQLPKDRFSAERLKGVDSTLKIQPAKLEDSAVYLCASSFSESGLGTEAFFGQGTRLTVV.